Below are 29 T cell receptor beta chains sequenced from a single sample in a study of T-cell memory formation after mild COVID-19. From the 5' RACE reads, TCRdb called clonotypes with MiXCR, one entry per CDR3 protein. Among about 190,000 distinct CDR3 sequences listed, 18% were seen once. Sequenced input: PBMCs or a T cell subset sorted from them (not recorded which). The receptors come from an adult woman who had mild COVID-19 (a few samples of this study predate the infection). Cell type and time point are not known.

V gene TRBV20-1 combines with J gene TRBJ1-4, with D perhaps TRBD1 (5 bases). This CDR3 has 16 residues. CDR1 is DFQATT, CDR2 SNEGSKA, per germline (reference sequence). The germline V and J ends were trimmed by 6 bases and 0 bases, with 17 bases remaining between them. The CDR3, as DNA: TGCAGTGCCAGCCAGGGCGGCGGTGCAACTAATGAAAAACTGTTTTTT. This sequence encodes CSASQGGGATNEKLFF.

Only a few counts were recorded for this clonotype. The rearrangement joins TRBV4-2 to TRBJ1-1, with TRBD1 as a possible D gene (6 bases). Germline lookup yields CDR1 LGHNA and CDR2 YNFKEQ. V was trimmed by 0 bases and J by 0 bases, leaving 17 bases between them. The CDR3 consists of 18 residues. CDR3 DNA: TGTGCCAGCAGCCAAGATGCGGGGGGCTGGGAGATGAACACTGAAGCTTTCTTT. Translated: CASSQDAGGWEMNTEAFF.

CDR3 coding DNA: TGTGCCAGCAGTGTACGGCGGATAAACTATGGCTACACCTTC. This codes for CASSVRRINYGYTF. The chain recombines TRBV2 with TRBJ1-2; D ambiguous. Germline V gene sequence: CDR1 SNHLY, CDR2 FYNNEI. V was cut by 4 bases and J by 2 bases, with 11 bases left in between. CDR3 length: 14 amino acids. The full variable domain, its missing parts supplied by reference TRBV2 and TRBJ1-2, is EPEVTQTPSHQVTQMGQEVILRCVPISNHLYFYWYRQILGQKVEFLVSFYNNEISEKSEIFDDQFSVERPDGSNFTLKIRSTKLEDSAMYFCASSVRRINYGYTFGSGTRLTVV.

The chain uses TRBV5-1 and TRBJ2-1, with TRBD1 matching over 9 bases. This CDR3 has 16 residues. Germline CDR1 SGHRS, CDR2 YFSETQ. V shed 2 bases, J shed 7 bases, and the junction held 10 bases outside the gene matches. The CDR3 is CASSLIGGTGSNEQFF. CDR3 DNA sequence: TGCGCCAGCAGCTTAATCGGGGGGACAGGGTCGAATGAGCAGTTCTTC.

The chain uses TRBV12-3 or TRBV12-4 and TRBJ2-7; 9 nucleotides match TRBD2. The CDR3 has 13 residues. Trimming removed 6 bases from V and 2 bases from J; junction bases left unmatched: 2. The CDR3 bases are TGTGCCAGCAGGCTAGCGGGGACCTACGAGCAGTACTTC. Residues: CASRLAGTYEQYF.

A few counts support this clonotype. The rearrangement joins TRBV2 to TRBJ1-3; 7 nucleotides line up with TRBD1. V trimming: 6 bases; J trimming: 6 bases; junction bases outside the gene matches: 8. CDR3 length: 14 amino acids. Germline V lookup: CDR1 SNHLY, CDR2 FYNNEI. The CDR3 is CASRETGAANTIYF. The CDR3, as DNA: TGTGCCAGCAGGGAAACAGGGGCGGCAAACACCATATATTTT.

This clonotype was seen a few times. V usage is TRBV7-8 and J usage is TRBJ2-5, with D perhaps given as TRBD1 or TRBD2 (6 bases each). The V gene lost 10 bases and the J gene lost 3 bases, with 24 bases spanning the gap. The CDR3 spans 16 residues. Germline V gene sequence: CDR1 SGHVS, CDR2 FQNEAQ. The CDR3 spells CATRTGGTPRKETQYF. Written as DNA, the CDR3 is TGTGCCACCCGGACTGGAGGGACACCACGAAAAGAGACCCAGTACTTC.

The V and J genes are TRBV9 and TRBJ2-5, with TRBD1 identical over 8 bases. V was clipped by 1 base and J by 5 bases; unmatched bases: 1. The germline CDR1 and CDR2 sequences are SGDLS and YYNGEE. The CDR3 runs to 13 residues. CDR3 bases: TGTGCCAGCAGCGTAAGGGACAGGGAGACCCAGTACTTC. This gives the protein CASSVRDRETQYF.

This clonotype was recorded many times. The chain is built from TRBV6-5 and TRBJ2-6; D ambiguous. Trimming cost V 3 bases and J 0 bases, with 12 bases left between them. The V gene's germline CDR1 is MNHEY and CDR2 SVGAGI. CDR3 length: 17 amino acids. CDR3 loop: CASSYSRPNSGANVLTF. The CDR3 nucleotides are TGTGCCAGCAGTTATTCGAGACCCAACTCTGGGGCCAACGTCCTGACTTTC.

The chain carries TRBV20-1 and TRBJ1-3; tentative D call: TRBD1 (5 bases). CDR3 length: 16 amino acids. V dropped 6 bases and J dropped 6 bases, with 24 bases sitting between them. Germline V gives CDR1 DFQATT, CDR2 SNEGSKA (reference sequence). The CDR3 region is CSARDSLGPWKNTIYF. CDR3 coding DNA: TGCAGTGCACGCGACAGTCTGGGACCGTGGAAAAACACCATATATTTT.

The chain is built from TRBV9 and TRBJ2-1; D gene unclear. The germline V gene has CDR1 SGDLS and CDR2 YYNGEE. V dropped 1 base and J dropped 5 bases, with 7 bases sitting between them. The CDR3 contains 13 residues. The CDR3 bases are TGTGCCAGCAGCGTAATGGGGAACAATGAGCAGTTCTTC. Its translation is CASSVMGNNEQFF.

V is TRBV5-1 and J is TRBJ2-1; 11 bases fit TRBD2. This CDR3 is 17 amino acids long. CDR1 SGHRS and CDR2 YFSETQ come from the germline V gene. V lost 3 bases to trimming and J lost 1 base; unmatched junction nucleotides: 6. The chain's CDR3 is CASSSVGLAGSYNEQFF. In nucleotides, the CDR3 is TGCGCCAGCAGCTCAGTTGGACTAGCGGGTTCCTACAATGAGCAGTTCTTC.

The chain links TRBV2 to TRBJ2-7, with D maybe TRBD1 (5 bases). Germline assignment: CDR1 SNHLY and CDR2 FYNNEI. The CDR3 runs 11 residues. V was trimmed by 8 bases and J by 6 bases, leaving 11 bases between them. The CDR3 nucleotides read TGTGCCAGCGGGGCAAGGCGCGAGCAGTACTTC. It translates to CASGARREQYF. The entire variable domain, with the rest obtained from reference TRBV2 and TRBJ2-7, is as follows: EPEVTQTPSHQVTQMGQEVILRCVPISNHLYFYWYRQILGQKVEFLVSFYNNEISEKSEIFDDQFSVERPDGSNFTLKIRSTKLEDSAMYFCASGARREQYFGPGTRLTVT.

This clonotype was recorded at least ten times. The chain links TRBV5-1 to TRBJ1-1; D may be TRBD1 (5 bases). Trimming removed 0 bases at V and 5 bases at J, with 11 bases between. Germline CDR1 and CDR2: SGHRS and YFSETQ. The CDR3 runs to 14 residues. CDR3 loop: CASSLAGGGTEAFF. CDR3 bases: TGCGCCAGCAGCTTGGCGGGGGGGGGGACTGAAGCTTTCTTT.

The rearrangement uses TRBV24-1 and TRBJ2-2; D not certain. Looked up from germline, CDR1 is KGHDR and CDR2 is SFDVKD. V lost 3 bases, J lost 4 bases, and 17 bases lay in between. This CDR3 is built from 17 residues. In DNA form, the CDR3 reads TGTGCCACCAGTGATCCTCGGACCGGCATTATCACCGGGGAGCTGTTTTTT. Its protein product is CATSDPRTGIITGELFF.

The V gene is TRBV3-1, the J gene TRBJ2-7; 11 bases line up with TRBD1. The length of the CDR3 is 19 residues. In germline, CDR1 is LGHDT, CDR2 YNNKEL (reference sequence). Trimming removed 3 bases from V and 1 base from J; junction bases left unmatched: 14. CDR3 in amino acids: CASSHAGTGGISGSYEQYF. In DNA form, the CDR3 reads TGTGCCAGCAGCCACGCCGGGACAGGGGGAATTTCAGGTTCCTACGAGCAGTACTTC.

The genes are TRBV6-2 or TRBV6-3 and TRBJ1-2, with D unclear. Trimming removed 5 bases at V and 2 bases at J, with 6 bases between. The CDR3 consists of 12 residues. Germline loops: CDR1 MNHEY, CDR2 SVGEGT. The CDR3 loop reads CASSDKNYGYTF. In DNA, the CDR3 is TGTGCCAGCAGTGATAAAAACTATGGCTACACCTTC.

This chain joins TRBV7-2 and TRBJ2-5; possibly TRBD2 for D (5 bases). In germline, CDR1 is SGHTA, CDR2 FQGNSA. This CDR3 is 14 amino acids long. V lost 1 base and J 7 bases, leaving 13 bases between the germline ends. The CDR3 region is CASSLELVSGTQYF. The CDR3 region has the DNA TGTGCCAGCAGCTTAGAACTAGTCAGCGGGACCCAGTACTTC.

CDR3: CASSRERSSYNEQFF. CDR3 bases: TGTGCCAGCAGCCGAGAGCGGAGCTCCTACAATGAGCAGTTCTTC. The chain combines TRBV7-6 with TRBJ2-1; the D gene is possibly TRBD2 (5 bases). V was clipped by 5 bases and J by 0 bases, with 11 bases between them. The CDR3 sequence is 15 residues long. Per germline, CDR1 SGHVS and CDR2 FNYEAQ.

The rearrangement links TRBV20-1 to TRBJ1-5; D not resolved. Trimming took 5 bases from V and 5 from J, leaving 16 bases between them. Germline CDR1 DFQATT, CDR2 SNEGSKA (reference sequence). The CDR3 totals 14 residues. The CDR3 DNA reads TGCAGTGCTGTTGGCGGGAGGATGGATCAGCCCCAGCATTTT. It specifies CSAVGGRMDQPQHF.

V usage is TRBV12-3 or TRBV12-4 and J usage is TRBJ2-5; D ambiguous. This CDR3 has 15 amino acids. V lost 2 bases to trimming and J lost 3 bases, with 13 bases between them. CDR3 sequence reads: CASSLPRWVEETQYF. DNA for the CDR3: TGTGCCAGCAGTTTACCGCGATGGGTGGAAGAGACCCAGTACTTC.

This chain connects TRBV10-3 to TRBJ1-5, with a possible D match to TRBD1 (5 bases). This CDR3 spans 16 amino acids. The germline V gene has CDR1 ENHRY and CDR2 SYGVKD. The V gene lost 4 bases and the J gene lost 6 bases, with 19 bases spanning the gap. For the CDR3, the DNA is TGTGCCATCAGTGGGGCAGGGAGGGAGGTCGGTCAGCCCCAGCATTTT. This sequence encodes CAISGAGREVGQPQHF.

The chain employs TRBV7-9 and TRBJ1-1; the D is unclear. Trimming pared 3 bases from V and 3 bases from J, leaving 8 bases between. The CDR3 length is 13 residues. Germline values: CDR1 SEHNR, CDR2 FQNEAQ (reference sequence). The CDR3 DNA follows: TGTGCCAGCAGCTTCCGGTGGGACACTGAAGCTTTCTTT. Amino acid sequence: CASSFRWDTEAFF.

The J gene is TRBJ2-3, the V gene TRBV24-1; D unresolved. The CDR3 totals 16 residues. Germline CDR1 and CDR2: KGHDR and SFDVKD. The V and J ends lost 3 bases and 2 bases respectively, with 14 bases between them. In nucleotides, the CDR3 is TGTGCCACCAGTGATCCCACTCCGCACATCACAGATACGCAGTATTTT. It yields the protein CATSDPTPHITDTQYF.

J is TRBJ2-1 and V is TRBV24-1; a weak D match, TRBD2 (6 bases). Germline values: CDR1 KGHDR, CDR2 SFDVKD. The CDR3 runs 15 residues. V was trimmed by 4 bases and J by 2 bases, leaving 11 bases between them. CDR3 DNA sequence: TGTGCCACCAGTGACTTTAGCGGTACCTACAATGAGCAGTTCTTC. It translates to CATSDFSGTYNEQFF.

This clonotype was seen only a few times. The DNA for the CDR3 is TGTGCCAGCAGCTTAGCGTGGACAGGAGTAGTTAACACCGGGGAGCTGTTTTTT. Its translation is CASSLAWTGVVNTGELFF. The chain has TRBV7-9 and TRBJ2-2; 7 nucleotides align to TRBD1. The germline gives CDR1 SEHNR, CDR2 FQNEAQ (reference sequence). The CDR3 has 18 residues. J gave up 2 bases and V 0 bases, and 9 bases lay outside the gene matches.

The J gene is TRBJ2-1, the V gene TRBV9; 9 nucleotides align to TRBD2. The CDR3 is 16 amino acids. Germline V lookup: CDR1 SGDLS, CDR2 YYNGEE. J lost 4 bases, V lost 4 bases, and 9 bases had no gene match. The CDR3 nucleotides read TGTGCCAGCAGCACTTCTAGCGGGATCAGTTACAATGAGCAGTTCTTC. Residues: CASSTSSGISYNEQFF.

CDR3 DNA sequence: TGCAGTGCTAGAGACCGGCAGGGTACAGATACGCAGTATTTT. It translates to CSARDRQGTDTQYF. The chain employs TRBV20-1 and TRBJ2-3; maybe TRBD1 (5 bases). Per the germline V gene, CDR1 is DFQATT and CDR2 is SNEGSKA (reference sequence). CDR3 size: 14 residues. Trimming removed 0 bases from V and 3 bases from J, with 10 bases in between.

In this sample, this clonotype turned up a few times. V usage is TRBV20-1 and J usage is TRBJ1-1, with TRBD1 matching over 8 bases. This CDR3 contains 14 residues. Germline values: CDR1 DFQATT, CDR2 SNEGSKA (reference sequence). The J segment lost 0 bases and the V segment lost 2 bases, leaving 2 bases of the junction unmatched. CDR3 DNA: TGCAGTGCTAGAAGGACAGGGATGAACACTGAAGCTTTCTTT. It codes for CSARRTGMNTEAFF.